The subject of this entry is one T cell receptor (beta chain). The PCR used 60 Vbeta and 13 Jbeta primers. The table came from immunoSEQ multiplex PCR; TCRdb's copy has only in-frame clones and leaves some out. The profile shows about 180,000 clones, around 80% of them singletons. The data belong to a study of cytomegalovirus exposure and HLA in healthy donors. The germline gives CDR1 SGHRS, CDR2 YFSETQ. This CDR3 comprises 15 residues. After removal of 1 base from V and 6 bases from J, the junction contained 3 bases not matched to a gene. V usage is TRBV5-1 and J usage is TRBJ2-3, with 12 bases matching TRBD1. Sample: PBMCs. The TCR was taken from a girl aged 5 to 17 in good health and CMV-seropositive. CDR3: CASSLKGQGADTQYF. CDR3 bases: TGCGCCAGCAGCTTGAAGGGACAGGGGGCGGATACGCAGTATTTT.